A selection of T cell receptor beta chains follows, all from one sample in a study of monozygotic twins with inflammatory bowel disease. TCRdb re-called the 5' RACE reads and catalogs CDR3 proteins one per entry, DNA excluded. The sample includes 150,000 to 200,000 distinct CDR3 sequences. Material for sequencing was blood. The receptors shown here come from a human donor with ulcerative colitis or Crohn's disease, or a healthy co-twin of an affected twin (not recorded which). CDR3s include the opening cysteine and the closing phenylalanine or tryptophan.

cdr3_aa: CASSLEGRGTEAFF; j_call: TRBJ1-1; v_call: TRBV5-8
cdr3_aa: CASSLNGYQETQYF; j_call: TRBJ2-5; v_call: TRBV5-1
cdr3_aa: CSARTGGNQPQHF; j_call: TRBJ1-5; v_call: TRBV20-1
cdr3_aa: CASSHGQTNYDYTF; j_call: TRBJ1-2; v_call: TRBV3-1
cdr3_aa: CASSQDRVDIQYF; j_call: TRBJ2-4; v_call: TRBV4-3
cdr3_aa: CSVESRRGGNQPQHF; j_call: TRBJ1-5; v_call: TRBV29-1
cdr3_aa: CASSEEGREAFF; j_call: TRBJ1-1; v_call: TRBV10-2
cdr3_aa: CASSTSLQETQYF; j_call: TRBJ2-5; v_call: TRBV7-2
cdr3_aa: CASSSGTSGKQYF; j_call: TRBJ2-7; v_call: TRBV11-2
cdr3_aa: CSARRLAGGPTDTQYF; j_call: TRBJ2-3; v_call: TRBV20-1
cdr3_aa: CASSLLRLGQGLLGYNEQFF; j_call: TRBJ2-1; v_call: TRBV28